The clone carrying this T cell receptor (beta chain) was counted at least ten times. This entry is derived from a study of neurological immune-mediated disorders. Turning to the study itself: A relapsing-remitting course was seen in most of the 34 multiple sclerosis patients and a secondary progressive course in 3.

Unsorted libraries were prepared from 2 million PBMCs that had been stored at -80 C. CDR1 and CDR2 from the germline V gene are SGHKS and YYEKEE (reference sequence). Deletions cut 2 bases from V and 1 base from J, with 13 bases between. The length of the CDR3 is 15 residues. Synthesis of cDNA was performed by 5'RACE using 10-nucleotide random UMIs. TCRdb ran MiXCR on the 5' RACE reads and lists one entry per CDR3 protein. The data hold tens of thousands of distinct CDR3 sequences, with 4% to 5.5% observed a single time. The receptor was derived from a man between 45 and 60 years old with multiple sclerosis. The chain uses TRBV5-5 and TRBJ2-7; D might be TRBD1 or TRBD2, each matching 5 bases. Sample: PBMCs. This chain's CDR3 is CASSFEGLRSYEQYF. CDR3 bases: TGTGCCAGCAGCTTTGAGGGGCTTAGGTCCTACGAGCAGTACTTC.